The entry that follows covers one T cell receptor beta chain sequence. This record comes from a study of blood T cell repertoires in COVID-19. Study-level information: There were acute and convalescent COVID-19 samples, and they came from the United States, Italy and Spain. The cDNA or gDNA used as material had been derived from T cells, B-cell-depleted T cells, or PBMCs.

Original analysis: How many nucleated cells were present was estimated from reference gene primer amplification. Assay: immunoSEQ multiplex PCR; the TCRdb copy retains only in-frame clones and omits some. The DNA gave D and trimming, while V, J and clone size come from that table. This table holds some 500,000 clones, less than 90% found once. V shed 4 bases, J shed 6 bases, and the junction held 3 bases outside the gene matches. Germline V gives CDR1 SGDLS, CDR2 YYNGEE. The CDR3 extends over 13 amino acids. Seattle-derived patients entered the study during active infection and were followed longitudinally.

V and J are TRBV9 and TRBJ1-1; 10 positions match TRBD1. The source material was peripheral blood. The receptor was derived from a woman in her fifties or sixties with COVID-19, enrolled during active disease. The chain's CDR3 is CASSSGTGAEAFF. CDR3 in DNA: TGTGCCAGCAGCTCCGGGACAGGGGCTGAAGCTTTCTTT.